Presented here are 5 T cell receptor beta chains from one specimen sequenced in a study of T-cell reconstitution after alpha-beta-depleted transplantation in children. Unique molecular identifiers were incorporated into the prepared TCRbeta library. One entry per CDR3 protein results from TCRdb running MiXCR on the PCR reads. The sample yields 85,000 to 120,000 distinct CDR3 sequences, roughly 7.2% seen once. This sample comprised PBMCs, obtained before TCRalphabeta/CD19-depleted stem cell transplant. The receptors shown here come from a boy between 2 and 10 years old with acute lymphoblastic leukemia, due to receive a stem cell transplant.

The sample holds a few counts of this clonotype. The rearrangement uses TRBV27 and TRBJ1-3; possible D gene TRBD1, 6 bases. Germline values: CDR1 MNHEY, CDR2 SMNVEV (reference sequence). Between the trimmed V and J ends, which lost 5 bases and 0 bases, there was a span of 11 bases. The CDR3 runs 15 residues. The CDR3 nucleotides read TGTGCCAGCAGTCCCCTGACAGGCTCTGGAAACACCATATATTTT. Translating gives CASSPLTGSGNTIYF.

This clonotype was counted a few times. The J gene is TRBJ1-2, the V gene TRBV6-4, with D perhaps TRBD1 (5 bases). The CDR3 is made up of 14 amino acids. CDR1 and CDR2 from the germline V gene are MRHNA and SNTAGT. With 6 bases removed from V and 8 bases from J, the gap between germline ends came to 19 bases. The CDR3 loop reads CASRNRTDTGGYTF. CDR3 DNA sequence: TGTGCCAGCAGGAACAGGACCGACACCGGGGGCTACACCTTC.

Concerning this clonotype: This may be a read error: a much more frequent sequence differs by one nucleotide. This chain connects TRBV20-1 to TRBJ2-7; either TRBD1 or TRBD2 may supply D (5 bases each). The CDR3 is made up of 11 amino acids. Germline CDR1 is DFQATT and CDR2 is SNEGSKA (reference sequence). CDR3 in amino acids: CSARGPYEEYF. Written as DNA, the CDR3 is TGCAGTGCTAGGGGACCCTACGAGGAGTACTTC.

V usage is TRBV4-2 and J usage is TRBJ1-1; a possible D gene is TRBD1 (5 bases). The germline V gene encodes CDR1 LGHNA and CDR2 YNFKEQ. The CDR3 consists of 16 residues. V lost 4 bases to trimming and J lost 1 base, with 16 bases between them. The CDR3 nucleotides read TGTGCCAGCAGCCCGCAAAGAGGCGGGGGGAACACTGAAGCTTTCTTT. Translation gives CASSPQRGGGNTEAFF.

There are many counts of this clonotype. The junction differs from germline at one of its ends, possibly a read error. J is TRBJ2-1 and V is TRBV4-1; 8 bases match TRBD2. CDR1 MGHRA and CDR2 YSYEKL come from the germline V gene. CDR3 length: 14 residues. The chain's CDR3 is CASRPAGGRPFWIF. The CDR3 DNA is TGCGCCAGCAGACCCGCGGGGGGCCGACCCTTTTGGATCTTC.